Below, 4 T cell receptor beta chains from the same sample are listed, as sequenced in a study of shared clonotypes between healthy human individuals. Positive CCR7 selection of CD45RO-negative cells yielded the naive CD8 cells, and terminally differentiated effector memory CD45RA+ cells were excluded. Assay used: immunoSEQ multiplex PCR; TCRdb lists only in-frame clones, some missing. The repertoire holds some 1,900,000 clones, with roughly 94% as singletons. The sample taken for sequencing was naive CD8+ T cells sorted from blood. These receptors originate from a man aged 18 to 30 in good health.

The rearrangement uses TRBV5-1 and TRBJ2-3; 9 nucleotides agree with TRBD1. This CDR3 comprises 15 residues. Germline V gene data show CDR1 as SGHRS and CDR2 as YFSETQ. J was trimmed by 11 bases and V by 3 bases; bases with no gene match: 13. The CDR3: CASSSDRGADGQQYF. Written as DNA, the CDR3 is TGCGCCAGCAGCTCGGACAGGGGAGCAGATGGTCAGCAGTATTTT.

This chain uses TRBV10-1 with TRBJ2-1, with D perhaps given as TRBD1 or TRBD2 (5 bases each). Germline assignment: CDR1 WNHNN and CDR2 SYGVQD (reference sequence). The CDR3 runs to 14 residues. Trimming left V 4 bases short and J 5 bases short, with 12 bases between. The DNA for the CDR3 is TGCGCCAGCAGTGCCCTCGGGACCAACAATGAGCAGTTCTTC. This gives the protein CASSALGTNNEQFF.

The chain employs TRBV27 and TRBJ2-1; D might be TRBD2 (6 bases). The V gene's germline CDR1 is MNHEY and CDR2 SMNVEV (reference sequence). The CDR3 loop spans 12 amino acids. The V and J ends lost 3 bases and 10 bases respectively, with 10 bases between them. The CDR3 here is CASSLGTGEQFF. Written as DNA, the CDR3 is TGTGCCAGCAGTTTGGGGACTGGGGAGCAGTTCTTC.

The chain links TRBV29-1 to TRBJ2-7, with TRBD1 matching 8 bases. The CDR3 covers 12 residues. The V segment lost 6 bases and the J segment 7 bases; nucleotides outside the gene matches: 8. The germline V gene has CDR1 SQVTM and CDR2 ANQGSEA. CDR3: CSVPAGGGEQYF. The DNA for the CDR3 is TGCAGCGTCCCGGCAGGGGGCGGAGAGCAGTACTTC.